This passage covers 15 T cell receptor beta chains from one sample sequenced in a study of T cells expressing NK-cell markers. Following a re-call of the 5' RACE reads, TCRdb has one entry per CDR3 protein and lacks DNA. The table gives just under 150,000 distinct CDR3 sequences; the top ten clones make up 9% to 15% of it. Sequenced: blood T cells: a sorted CD56 or NKG2C T cell subset, CD4+ or CD8+ T cells, or bulk PBMC T cells (not recorded which). The receptors derive from a young man in good health.

V and J are TRBV13 and TRBJ2-7; TCRdb calls TRBD2, which cannot be checked without DNA. The germline CDR1 and CDR2 sequences are PRHDT and FYEKMQ (reference sequence). The CDR3 covers 14 residues. The CDR3 loop is CASSLGLAGAEQYF.

The chain couples TRBV27 to TRBJ2-1; TCRdb names TRBD2, which stays unverified in the absence of DNA. The germline gives CDR1 MNHEY, CDR2 SMNVEV (reference sequence). The CDR3 is made up of 16 amino acids. CDR3 residues: CASRFFSGSSYNEQFF.

V and J are TRBV6-5 and TRBJ2-3; the TCRdb call, TRBD1, lacks DNA for checking. Germline V CDR1 and CDR2: MNHEY, SVGAGI. CDR3 size: 16 residues. The CDR3 is CASSYVDPGGRDTQYF.

This sequence joins TRBV9 and TRBJ2-1. The CDR3 sequence is 17 residues long. Germline V CDR1 and CDR2: SGDLS, YYNGEE. CDR3 sequence: CASSVATGLGIYNEQFF.

The chain combines TRBV4-2 with TRBJ2-2; with no DNA, the TCRdb D assignment of TRBD2 cannot be verified. The CDR3 consists of 17 residues. Germline values: CDR1 LGHNA, CDR2 YNFKEQ. The CDR3 reads CASSQDELAFGTGELFF.

The rearrangement joins TRBV27 to TRBJ2-1; absent DNA, TCRdb's TRBD2 call cannot be checked. Germline V gives CDR1 MNHEY, CDR2 SMNVEV (reference sequence). This CDR3 region has 16 residues. The CDR3 protein is CASSFGAGGPGNEQFF.

The chain joins TRBV6-1 to TRBJ2-1. CDR1 is MNHNS, CDR2 SASEGT, per germline. This CDR3 region has 15 residues. The CDR3 reads CASKVVGFYYNEQFF.

The chain couples TRBV5-6 to TRBJ2-1; TCRdb's D call, TRBD1, is unchecked because there is no DNA. This CDR3 comprises 15 residues. Germline V gene data show CDR1 as SGHDT and CDR2 as YYEEEE. This CDR3 is CASSLRGGTYNEQFF.

This CDR3 reads CATASGAGSSTDTQYF. The chain links TRBV15 to TRBJ2-3; as DNA is missing, the TRBD1 call by TCRdb cannot be tested. The CDR3 runs 16 residues. Germline CDR1 reads LNHNV; CDR2 reads YYDKDF (reference sequence).

The chain employs TRBV14 and TRBJ1-3; TCRdb's D call, TRBD1, is unchecked because there is no DNA. Germline V gene sequence: CDR1 SGHDN, CDR2 FVKESK. The CDR3 consists of 15 residues. CDR3 region: CASSQGLSSGNTIYF.

This chain links TRBV4-2 with TRBJ2-7; TCRdb calls TRBD2, which cannot be checked without DNA. This CDR3 is 16 amino acids long. Germline-derived CDR1 and CDR2 are LGHNA and YNFKEQ. The CDR3 loop reads CASRRSELADSYEQYF.

V usage is TRBV5-4 and J usage is TRBJ2-2. The germline V gene encodes CDR1 SGHNT and CDR2 YYREEE (reference sequence). The CDR3 covers 15 residues. The CDR3 spells CASSTPPGSTGELFF.

The chain joins TRBV11-3 to TRBJ2-1; TCRdb's D call of TRBD1 is untestable without DNA. The germline gives CDR1 SGHNT, CDR2 YENEEA. This CDR3 comprises 20 residues. This CDR3 reads CASSLGGLLVTADTYNEQFF.

V gene TRBV6-2 or TRBV6-3 combines with J gene TRBJ2-5; without DNA, the TCRdb call of TRBD1 cannot be checked. The CDR3 extends over 13 amino acids. The V gene's germline CDR1 is MNHEY and CDR2 SVGEGT. The CDR3: CATASGLQETQYF.

The chain recombines TRBV9 with TRBJ2-3; with no DNA, the TCRdb D assignment of TRBD2 cannot be verified. Germline CDR1 reads SGDLS; CDR2 reads YYNGEE. This CDR3 is built from 14 residues. The CDR3: CASSVLGTPDTQYF.